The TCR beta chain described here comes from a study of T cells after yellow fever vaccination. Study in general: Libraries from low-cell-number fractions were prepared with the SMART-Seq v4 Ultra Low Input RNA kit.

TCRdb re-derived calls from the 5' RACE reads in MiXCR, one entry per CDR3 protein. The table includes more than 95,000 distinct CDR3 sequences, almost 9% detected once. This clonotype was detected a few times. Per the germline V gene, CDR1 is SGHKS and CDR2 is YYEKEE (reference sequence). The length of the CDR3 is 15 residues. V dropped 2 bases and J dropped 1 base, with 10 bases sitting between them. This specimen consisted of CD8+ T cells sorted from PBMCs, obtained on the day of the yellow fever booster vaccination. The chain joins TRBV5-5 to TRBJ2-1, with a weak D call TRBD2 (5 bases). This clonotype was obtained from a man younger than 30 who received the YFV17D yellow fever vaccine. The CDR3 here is CASSFYGGSYNEQFF. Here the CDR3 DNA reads TGTGCCAGCAGCTTTTACGGAGGATCCTACAATGAGCAGTTCTTC. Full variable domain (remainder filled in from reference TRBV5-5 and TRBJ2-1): DAGVTQSPTHLIKTRGQQVTLRCSPISGHKSVSWYQQVLGQGPQFIFQYYEKEERGRGNFPDRFSARQFPNYSSELNVNALLLGDSALYLCASSFYGGSYNEQFFGPGTRLTVL.